Listed below are T cell receptor beta chains from one sample, sequenced in a study of blood T cell repertoires in COVID-19. The table came from immunoSEQ multiplex PCR; TCRdb's copy has only in-frame clones and leaves some out. Of under 40,000 clones in the sample, 75% to 90% were seen once. The material sequenced was peripheral blood. These receptors all stem from a woman older than 75 with active or convalescent COVID-19. Each CDR3 is given with its conserved first and last residue. D genes are given only for firm matches. Size values are once, few and many counts, or a class for expanded clones, and some rows have none.

d_call	clone_size	v_call	j_call	cdr3_length	cdr3_nt	cdr3_aa
.	.	TRBV11-2	TRBJ1-4	15	TGTGCCAGCAGCTTAGATTGGCAGGTTAATGAAAAACTGTTTTTT	CASSLDWQVNEKLFF
.	.	TRBV28	TRBJ1-6	14	TGTGCCAGCAGTCCTACAGGGAATAATTCACCCCTCCACTTT	CASSPTGNNSPLHF
.	.	TRBV18	TRBJ2-3	15	TGTGCCAGCTCACCTCAGCCAGGGGGGACAGATACGCAGTATTTT	CASSPQPGGTDTQYF
.	.	TRBV5-1	TRBJ1-6	15	TGCGCCAGCAGAGACGTCTACAGGGCTGGCTCACCCCTCCACTTT	CASRDVYRAGSPLHF
.	.	TRBV7-9	TRBJ1-2	14	TGTGCCAGCAGTCCCACAAAGGGAGCGTATGGCTACACCTTC	CASSPTKGAYGYTF
.	.	TRBV11-2	TRBJ2-7	14	TGTGCCAGCAGCCTGTCGACAGGTACGTGGGAGCAGTACTTC	CASSLSTGTWEQYF
TRBD2	.	TRBV5-1	TRBJ2-3	14	TGCGCCAGCAGGCGGGGGTCGGATGGAGATACGCAGTATTTT	CASRRGSDGDTQYF
.	.	TRBV11-2	TRBJ2-1	16	TGTGCCAGCAGAGAAGGATTGCGCGGGCCTTACAATGAGCAGTTCTTC	CASREGLRGPYNEQFF
.	.	TRBV6-5	TRBJ2-7	11	TGTGCCAGCAGAACGACAGGCGAGCAGTACTTC	CASRTTGEQYF
.	.	TRBV19	TRBJ2-5	15	TGTGCCAGTAGTATAGATCTCGGGATTCAAGAGACCCAGTACTTC	CASSIDLGIQETQYF
TRBD2	.	TRBV15	TRBJ2-2	17	TGTGCCACCAGCAGAGAGCGGGGGGCGCGCGGCACCGGGGAGCTGTTTTTT	CATSRERGARGTGELFF
.	once	TRBV30	TRBJ2-7	12	TGTGCCTGGAGTGAACGACTCTACGAGCAGTACTTC	CAWSERLYEQYF
.	.	TRBV3-1/TRBV3-2	TRBJ2-1	16	TGTGCCAGCAGCCAATTCCTGGCAGGGGTGAGAAATGAGCAGTTCTTC	CASSQFLAGVRNEQFF
TRBD1	.	TRBV7-6	TRBJ1-1	15	TGTGCCAGCAGGAACCGAGGGGGCGCGGAGACTGAAGCTTTCTTT	CASRNRGGAETEAFF
TRBD1	.	TRBV5-4	TRBJ1-2	17	TGTGCCAGCAGCTTGATTCGGGGTGGACAGGGGGCTCGAGGCTACACCTTC	CASSLIRGGQGARGYTF
.	.	TRBV29-1	TRBJ1-2	14	TGCAGCGTTGAGCCCTCGGACAACAACTATGGCTACACCTTC	CSVEPSDNNYGYTF
.	once	TRBV29-1	TRBJ1-4	12	TGCAGCGCTGCCGGGGTGGGTGAAAAACTGTTTTTT	CSAAGVGEKLFF
.	.	TRBV4-1	TRBJ1-3	13	TGCGCCAGCAGCGTACTTCCGACAGGAACCATATATTTT	CASSVLPTGTIYF
TRBD1	.	TRBV2	TRBJ1-5	15	TGTGCCAGCAGTGATTCCGGGACAGTTCATCAGCCCCAGCATTTT	CASSDSGTVHQPQHF
.	.	TRBV6-6	TRBJ2-7	12	TGTGCCAGCAGTTGGACAGCCTACGAGCAGTACTTC	CASSWTAYEQYF
TRBD1	few	TRBV10-3	TRBJ2-1	13	TGTGCCATCAGTGTGACAGGGTACAATGAGCAGTTCTTC	CAISVTGYNEQFF
TRBD2	.	TRBV5-4	TRBJ2-3	18	TGTGCCAGCAGCCCACTCGGGACTAGCGGGGGGGCTTCAGATACGCAGTATTTT	CASSPLGTSGGASDTQYF
TRBD1	.	TRBV6-2/TRBV6-3	TRBJ2-1	14	TGTGCCAGCAGTTACCCCCAGGGGGCCTATGAGCAGTTCTTC	CASSYPQGAYEQFF
.	.	TRBV10-3	TRBJ2-1	11	TGTGCCATCGGCAGGGCCAATGAGCAGTTCTTC	CAIGRANEQFF
TRBD2	.	TRBV2	TRBJ2-3	16	TGTGCCAGCAAACCAGCGGGGGGGCCGGGCACAGATACGCAGTATTTT	CASKPAGGPGTDTQYF
.	.	TRBV5-5	TRBJ2-7	12	TGTGCCAGCAGCTCGGAGGGTTACGAGCAGTACTTC	CASSSEGYEQYF
TRBD1	.	TRBV19	TRBJ1-5	16	TGTGCCAGTACCCCGTATACAGGGGGCATGGATCAGCCCCAGCATTTT	CASTPYTGGMDQPQHF
.	.	TRBV3-1/TRBV3-2	TRBJ2-2	14	TGTGCCAGCAGCCCTAGGACACTCACCGGGGAGCTGTTTTTT	CASSPRTLTGELFF
.	.	TRBV10-3	TRBJ1-1	13	TGTGCCATCAGTGAGTCGTTAAACACTGAAGCTTTCTTT	CAISESLNTEAFF
.	.	TRBV5-1	TRBJ2-2	16	TGCGCCAGCAGCTCCCCACGCCAGGGCGGAACCGGGGAGCTGTTTTTT	CASSSPRQGGTGELFF
.	.	TRBV7-8	TRBJ1-6	13	TGTGCCAGCAGCTTATTTCAACAGGTGGACCTCCACTTT	CASSLFQQVDLHF
.	few	TRBV6-5	TRBJ1-5	13	TGTGCCAGCATACAGGGATACAATCAGCCCCAGCATTTT	CASIQGYNQPQHF
TRBD1	few	TRBV5-1	TRBJ1-4	16	TGCGCCAGCAGCTTAGGGAACGCAGGGGGCTGGGAAAAACTGTTTTTT	CASSLGNAGGWEKLFF